Listed below are T cell receptor beta chains from one sample, sequenced in a study of CD8 T cells in ankylosing spondylitis. One entry per CDR3 protein results from TCRdb running MiXCR on the 5' RACE reads. The data hold 200,000 to 250,000 distinct CDR3 sequences, with about a sixth observed a single time. Sequencing input: blood, either unsorted or a sorted T cell fraction (not recorded which). The receptors come from a male donor with ankylosing spondylitis. The conserved cysteine and the conserved F or W are not part of the CDR3 here. A D gene is named only where the DNA matches it firmly.

>TRBV4-1|TRBD1|TRBJ2-5
ASSHGTVAQETQY
>TRBV29-1|-|TRBJ1-2
SARGPDAYT
>TRBV5-4|TRBD1|TRBJ2-3
ASSEQPTGGTDTQY
>TRBV2|-|TRBJ1-1
ASSESWESTEAF
>TRBV5-1|-|TRBJ1-2
ASRGAVDYGYT
>TRBV27|TRBD1|TRBJ1-5
ASSSPGQGNQPQH
>TRBV11-2|-|TRBJ1-1
ASSLDWENTEAF
>TRBV24-1|-|TRBJ2-2
ATSDYQHTPYTGELF
>TRBV12-3/TRBV12-4|TRBD1|TRBJ1-2
ASSGTGDNYGYT
>TRBV7-9|-|TRBJ1-5
ASSQGSGEGPEPQH
>TRBV27|TRBD2|TRBJ2-5
ASRGVVGVETQY
>TRBV5-1|-|TRBJ1-1
ASSLGSVTEAF
>TRBV4-1|-|TRBJ2-5
ASSHRLGETQY
>TRBV14|-|TRBJ2-3
ASTKNRDGGGTDTQY
>TRBV5-1|TRBD2|TRBJ2-7
ASSSHYGGSSYEQY
>TRBV20-1|TRBD2|TRBJ2-7
SAPFLGTSEDYEQY
>TRBV4-1|TRBD2|TRBJ2-7
ASSQGGGTGYEQY
>TRBV4-1|-|TRBJ2-3
ASSTYHRDTRTDTQY
>TRBV24-1|-|TRBJ1-1
AESPGAEAF
>TRBV20-1|-|TRBJ2-1
SARKQDSPYNEQF
>TRBV27|TRBD1|TRBJ1-1
ASSLSWTGETEAF
>TRBV6-2/TRBV6-3|-|TRBJ1-2
ASSYPSGVNYGYT
>TRBV14|TRBD2|TRBJ2-1
ASSQSSGTSGPLHLYNEQF
>TRBV30|-|TRBJ2-7
AGGTKDNYEQY
>TRBV12-3/TRBV12-4|TRBD2|TRBJ2-3
ASTPGLASTDTQY
>TRBV27|-|TRBJ1-5
ASSLSSYNQPQH
>TRBV4-1|-|TRBJ2-3
ASSPAASGNTDTQY
>TRBV18|-|TRBJ2-1
ASSPDGASYNEQF
>TRBV3-1|-|TRBJ1-2
ASSPGWAGDYGYT
>TRBV4-3|-|TRBJ2-1
ASSQDLRDLSSYNEQF
>TRBV11-2|-|TRBJ2-7
ASSLFTGPSYEQY
>TRBV6-1|TRBD2|TRBJ2-7
ASHPGLAGFYEQY
>TRBV7-9|-|TRBJ2-1
ASSLEWIGDEQF